This passage covers 25 T cell receptor beta chains from one sample sequenced in a study of memory CD4+ T cells and cytomegalovirus serostatus. The sort gate was single viable CD3+CD4+CD8-CD45RO+ cells for memory CD4+ T cells. This table comes from immunoSEQ multiplex PCR, and its TCRdb copy is limited to in-frame clones, with some not included. The repertoire consists of roughly 28,000 clones, with 75% to 85% occurring once and the leading ten covering approximately 0.68%. Input material: memory CD4+ T cells from blood. Receptors were obtained from an adult in good health and CMV-seronegative.

This clone was counted only a few times. V usage is TRBV15 and J usage is TRBJ2-6; 7 bases align to TRBD1. After removal of 1 base from V and 2 bases from J, the junction contained 2 bases not matched to a gene. The CDR3 covers 16 residues. CDR1 and CDR2 (germline): LNHNV, YYDKDF (reference sequence). The CDR3 DNA is TGTGCCACCAGCAGAGGGGGGACAGCTGGGGCCAACGTCCTGACTTTC. Translating gives CATSRGGTAGANVLTF.

The rearrangement uses TRBV4-1 and TRBJ2-1; weak D call: TRBD1 (6 bases). This CDR3 comprises 16 residues. V was cut by 2 bases and J by 6 bases, with 17 bases left in between. The germline V gene encodes CDR1 MGHRA and CDR2 YSYEKL. The CDR3 DNA sequence: TGCGCCAGCAGCCAAACCCCTTCCGGACAGACCAATGAGCAGTTCTTC. The encoded protein is CASSQTPSGQTNEQFF.

The chain combines TRBV10-3 with TRBJ1-2; the D gene is possibly TRBD1 (5 bases). V lost 6 bases and J 0 bases, leaving 17 bases between the germline ends. CDR3 length: 16 residues. From germline, CDR1 is ENHRY and CDR2 SYGVKD. Here the CDR3 reads CAISGRDVPTNYGYTF. DNA for the CDR3: TGTGCCATCAGCGGAAGGGACGTACCCACTAACTATGGCTACACCTTC.

This clone was observed a handful of times. The CDR3 here is CASSATGVNLIVQYF. CDR3 coding DNA: TGTGCCAGCAGCGCTACAGGGGTTAATCTGATAGTGCAGTACTTC. The rearrangement uses TRBV5-5 and TRBJ2-7, with 7 bases aligning to TRBD1. The CDR3 runs 15 residues. CDR1 SGHKS and CDR2 YYEKEE come from the germline V gene (reference sequence). Losses at the gene ends were 4 bases for V and 9 bases for J; bases not matched to a gene: 16. Supplemented by reference TRBV5-5 and TRBJ2-7, the full variable domain reads DAGVTQSPTHLIKTRGQQVTLRCSPISGHKSVSWYQQVLGQGPQFIFQYYEKEERGRGNFPDRFSARQFPNYSSELNVNALLLGDSALYLCASSATGVNLIVQYFGPGTRLTVT.

The rearrangement uses TRBV30 and TRBJ2-3; no firm D call. The CDR3 totals 12 residues. Germline lookup yields CDR1 GTSNPN and CDR2 SVGIG (reference sequence). V gave up 1 base and J gave up 2 bases, with 4 bases separating them. CDR3 loop: CAWSGTTDTQYF. As DNA, the CDR3 is TGTGCCTGGAGTGGAACCACAGATACGCAGTATTTT.

CDR3 nucleotide sequence: TGTGCCAGCAGTTTACCCGGGGGCCGTAAAGCTTTCTTT. Amino acids: CASSLPGGRKAFF. The J gene is TRBJ1-1, the V gene TRBV28; TRBD1 is a possible D gene (6 bases). CDR1 is MDHEN and CDR2 is SYDVKM in the germline V gene. The CDR3 consists of 13 residues. V was trimmed by 2 bases and J by 9 bases, leaving 13 bases between them.

The chain carries TRBV4-1 and TRBJ2-3; D uncertain. The CDR3 is 13 amino acids. Germline CDR1 MGHRA, CDR2 YSYEKL. The V end lost 1 base, the J end lost 5 bases, and 7 bases lay between the germline ends. This CDR3 is CASSQVVRDTQYF. DNA of the CDR3: TGCGCCAGCAGCCAAGTTGTCAGAGATACGCAGTATTTT.

The gene calls are TRBV11-1 and TRBJ2-1; D is tentatively TRBD1 or TRBD2 (7 bases each). The CDR3 has 15 residues. V was clipped by 2 bases and J by 8 bases, with 16 bases between them. Germline V CDR1 and CDR2: SGHAT, FQDESV (reference sequence). Written as DNA, the CDR3 is TGTGCCAGCAGCTTACAAAGAGCAGGGGGGGATGAGCAGTTCTTC. As protein: CASSLQRAGGDEQFF.

This rearrangement joins TRBV29-1 to TRBJ1-1, with D unresolved. The CDR3 is made up of 15 amino acids. The germline V gene encodes CDR1 SQVTM and CDR2 ANQGSEA. The germline V and J ends were trimmed by 2 bases and 0 bases, with 13 bases remaining between them. CDR3 DNA: TGCAGCGTTGAAACCAGGTCCGCCGTGAACACTGAAGCTTTCTTT. It is translated as CSVETRSAVNTEAFF.

The chain recombines TRBV6-1 with TRBJ2-5; 9 bases line up with TRBD1. J lost 5 bases, V lost 2 bases, and 9 bases had no gene match. The germline CDR1 and CDR2 sequences are MNHNS and SASEGT. The CDR3 runs to 16 residues. The CDR3 here is CASSEPGTGIRETQYF. CDR3 DNA sequence: TGTGCCAGCAGTGAACCCGGGACAGGGATACGGGAGACCCAGTACTTC.

V gene TRBV7-2 combines with J gene TRBJ2-7, with 8 bases lining up with TRBD1. This CDR3 has 15 residues. V lost 5 bases and J lost 3; bases outside the gene matches: 9. Per germline, CDR1 SGHTA and CDR2 FQGNSA. The CDR3 reads CASSLGQGLGYEQYF. As DNA, the CDR3 is TGTGCCAGCAGCCTTGGACAGGGTCTAGGCTACGAGCAGTACTTC.

The chain combines TRBV6-7 with TRBJ2-7; unclear D gene. TRBV6-7 is an ORF, and what it does is uncertain. The CDR3 length is 16 residues. V lost 0 bases to trimming and J lost 1 base, with 13 bases between them. CDR3 in DNA: TGTGCCAGCAGTTACTCGCGACGGACGATATCCTACGAGCAGTACTTC. Translating gives CASSYSRRTISYEQYF.

On this clone itself: A read error may explain this, as a much larger clone is one base away. This sample also contains other DNA sequences that code for the same CDR3. The chain employs TRBV30 and TRBJ1-5; D ambiguous. Trimming stripped 2 bases from V and 0 bases from J, with 5 bases between. The germline V gene has CDR1 GTSNPN and CDR2 SVGIG (reference sequence). This CDR3 spans 13 amino acids. The CDR3 DNA follows: TGTGCCTGGAGTAGGGATAGCAATCAGCCCCAGCATTTT. This sequence encodes CAWSRDSNQPQHF.

The chain combines TRBV5-1 with TRBJ1-1; 9 positions agree with TRBD1. CDR3 length equals 14 residues. Trimming cost V 4 bases and J 4 bases; bases outside gene matches: 5. Germline CDR1 SGHRS, CDR2 YFSETQ. This CDR3 is CASSGGQGPTEAFF. Here the CDR3 DNA reads TGCGCCAGCAGCGGGGGACAGGGACCCACTGAAGCTTTCTTT. Together with reference TRBV5-1 and TRBJ1-1, the CDR3 gives the full variable domain: KAGVTQTPRYLIKTRGQQVTLSCSPISGHRSVSWYQQTPGQGLQFLFEYFSETQRNKGNFPGRFSGRQFSNSRSEMNVSTLELGDSALYLCASSGGQGPTEAFFGQGTRLTVV.

The chain uses TRBV10-3 and TRBJ1-5; tentatively, D is TRBD1 (5 bases). Germline-derived CDR1 and CDR2 are ENHRY and SYGVKD. CDR3 length equals 14 residues. The germline V and J ends were trimmed by 4 bases and 2 bases, with 9 bases remaining between them. CDR3 residues: CAISVGGGNQPQHF. In DNA, the CDR3 is TGTGCCATCAGTGTCGGGGGGGGCAATCAGCCCCAGCATTTT.

This clone occurred once. The CDR3 nucleotides are TGCGCCAGCAGCCCTATCCAGCTCAATAACTATGGCTACACCTTC. Protein product: CASSPIQLNNYGYTF. The chain carries TRBV4-1 and TRBJ1-2; D remains ambiguous. CDR3 length: 15 residues. Germline loops: CDR1 MGHRA, CDR2 YSYEKL. Trimming cost V 4 bases and J 1 base, with 13 bases left between them.

The chain links TRBV29-1 to TRBJ1-2, with D possibly matching TRBD1 (5 bases). Germline V gene data show CDR1 as SQVTM and CDR2 as ANQGSEA. V lost 3 bases, J lost 4 bases, and 12 bases lay in between. CDR3 size: 13 residues. The CDR3 DNA sequence: TGCAGCGTTGACTCAGGGCAATCCTATGGCTACACCTTC. Residues: CSVDSGQSYGYTF.

The chain has TRBV14 and TRBJ2-5; no definite D call. V gave up 0 bases and J gave up 5 bases, with 7 bases separating them. Germline V CDR1 and CDR2: SGHDN, FVKESK. The CDR3 consists of 13 residues. The CDR3 sequence: CASSQDYWETQYF. CDR3 nucleotides: TGTGCCAGCAGCCAAGATTACTGGGAGACCCAGTACTTC.

This clone was seen a handful of times. The rearrangement links TRBV6-4 to TRBJ2-2; no firm D call. V was cut by 0 bases and J by 4 bases, with 6 bases left in between. This CDR3 has 14 amino acids. The germline V gene encodes CDR1 MRHNA and CDR2 SNTAGT. The CDR3 region has the DNA TGTGCCAGCAGTGACTCTCCGGGCACCGGGGAGCTGTTTTTT. Protein: CASSDSPGTGELFF.

This chain links TRBV7-3 with TRBJ2-1, with D perhaps matching TRBD2 (6 bases). V gave up 2 bases and J gave up 2 bases, with 10 bases separating them. There are 15 residues in the CDR3. CDR1 SGHTA and CDR2 FQGTGA come from the germline V gene. The CDR3 sequence: CASSLGRITYNEQFF. DNA of the CDR3: TGTGCCAGCAGCTTAGGGAGGATTACCTACAATGAGCAGTTCTTC.

This clone has just a few counts. The rearrangement links TRBV10-3 to TRBJ1-2; 7 bases match TRBD1. Trimming removed 6 bases from V and 3 bases from J; junction bases left unmatched: 4. Germline CDR1 reads ENHRY; CDR2 reads SYGVKD. CDR3 length equals 13 residues. CDR3 sequence: CAISQGEDYGYTF. DNA of the CDR3: TGTGCCATCAGCCAGGGGGAGGACTATGGCTACACCTTC.

CDR3 coding DNA: TGTGCCAGCAGCCTTAGGGACACCGGGGAGCTGTTTTTT. The encoded protein is CASSLRDTGELFF. The rearrangement links TRBV11-3 to TRBJ2-2, with D unclear. The CDR3 is made up of 13 amino acids. The V end lost 5 bases, the J end lost 3 bases, and 7 bases lay between the germline ends. Germline CDR1 SGHNT, CDR2 YENEEA.

This clone was seen a few times. Distinct nucleotide sequences in the sample also encode this CDR3. The J gene is TRBJ1-1, the V gene TRBV2, with 10 bases lining up with TRBD1. Germline V gene data show CDR1 as SNHLY and CDR2 as FYNNEI. J lost 2 bases, V lost 3 bases, and 3 bases had no gene match. This CDR3 is built from 15 residues. In DNA form, the CDR3 reads TGTGCCAGCAGTGAGTGGGACAGGGGAAACACTGAAGCTTTCTTT. Translated, it gives CASSEWDRGNTEAFF.

The chain carries TRBV7-2 and TRBJ2-2; 9 nucleotides agree with TRBD1. The germline CDR1 and CDR2 sequences are SGHTA and FQGNSA. The CDR3 consists of 16 residues. J lost 3 bases, V lost 6 bases, and 8 bases had no gene match. The CDR3 DNA is TGTGCCAGCAGAGCGACAGGGGGAAGTCACACCGGGGAGCTGTTTTTT. The encoded protein is CASRATGGSHTGELFF.

The rearrangement joins TRBV18 to TRBJ2-5, with TRBD1 as a possible D gene (5 bases). Germline V lookup: CDR1 KGHSH, CDR2 LQKENI. The length of the CDR3 is 13 residues. The V gene lost 6 bases and the J gene lost 2 bases, with 10 bases spanning the gap. CDR3 nucleotide sequence: TGTGCCAGCTCCCTGGGGCAGCAAGAGACCCAGTACTTC. Protein: CASSLGQQETQYF.